This record concerns one TCR beta chain sequence. The target antigen is unknown. This sample stems from a study of CD8 T cells in ankylosing spondylitis. Study observations and caveats: With a CD8+ phenotype, disease-linked clones were relatively rare in peripheral blood. Disease-linked clones reportedly concentrated significantly in matched ankylosing spondylitis synovial fluid. One TCR beta motif, made up of eight highly homologous variants, appeared characteristic of ankylosing spondylitis blood. Certain motif variants had earlier been reported in reactive arthritis synovial fluid and blood.

The CDR3 is made up of 13 amino acids. Germline V lookup: CDR1 SNHLY, CDR2 FYNNEI. Deletions cut 5 bases from V and 8 bases from J, with 12 bases between. Making the TCR beta libraries involved quantitative 5'-RACE with molecular barcodes. Each CDR3 protein gets one entry after TCRdb re-called the 5' RACE reads with MiXCR. The data show around 450,000 distinct CDR3 sequences, 26% seen once. The chain is built from TRBV2 and TRBJ1-4; D unclear. Sequenced input: blood, either unsorted or a sorted T cell fraction (not recorded which). This TCR came from a male donor with ankylosing spondylitis. CDR3 in DNA: TGTGCCAGCAGTCGGGTGACGCGGGAAAAACTGTTTTTT. Encoded protein: CASSRVTREKLFF.